One and the same sample provided the 20 T cell receptor beta chains below, sequenced in a study of tissue T cells after allogeneic stem cell transplantation (dated by TCRdb to the early 2020s). The library was produced with the immunoSEQ multiplex PCR assay. TCRdb took this table from immuneACCESS and kept in-frame rearrangements with V and J called. Such tables lack part of the clones; where checked against another copy, unresolved V genes explain under half of the gap, and the rest is unexplained. Present in this sample are about 5,700 clones, 35% to 50% of which were seen just once. The ten largest clones take up roughly an eighth of the sample. The time point label here, explained by the study, means: mouse harvest day 14 after allogeneic transplant. Mouse grafts combined 10^7 T-cell-depleted bone marrow cells with 10^6 splenic CD5+ T cells, given via tail vein injection. What was sequenced was gut tissue. These receptor sequences come from a female BALB/c mouse given C57BL/6 T cells with graft-versus-host disease after an allogeneic hematopoietic cell transplant.

Judged by abundance, this clone is medium-sized. Gene names are mouse gene names. The read is 1 residue too short to cover the CDR3 end, so that end is filled in from the germline J gene. The chain couples TRBV29 to TRBJ1-1; D remains unclear. From germline, CDR1 is MSHET and CDR2 SYDVDS. V dropped 3 bases and J dropped 6 bases, with 8 bases sitting between them. CDR3 size: 12 residues. The CDR3 bases that were read are TGTGCTAGCAGTTTGCCACCGTCAGAAGTCTTC. It translates to CASSLPPSEVF. The full CDR3 reads CASSLPPSEVFF.

With respect to this clone: Mouse names are used for the genes. The read ends 1 residue before the CDR3 terminus; that terminus is restored from the germline J gene. The chain has TRBV13-1 and TRBJ2-1, with 8 bases fitting TRBD1. The CDR3 has 13 residues. Unmatched junction bases numbered 1, after V lost 6 bases and J lost 2 bases. CDR1 NSHNY and CDR2 SYGAGN come from the germline V gene. CDR3 sequence: CASKTGDYAEQFF. The DNA read from the CDR3 is TGTGCCAGCAAGACAGGGGACTATGCTGAGCAGTTC.

Of note for this clone: Gene names and germline refer to mouse. The read finishes 1 residue shy of the CDR3 end, and the germline J gene is used to complete it. The chain links TRBV5 to TRBJ2-5; 9 bases match TRBD1. The trim removed 4 bases at V and 6 bases at J, leaving 8 bases unmatched. The CDR3 loop spans 15 amino acids. Per germline, CDR1 LGHNA and CDR2 YNLKQL (reference sequence). The CDR3 protein is CASSPSGTGMDTQYF. The CDR3 bases that were read are TGTGCCAGCAGCCCCTCCGGGACAGGGATGGACACCCAGTAC.

By sample fraction, this clone is medium-sized. The germline and genes are mouse ones. With the read ending 1 residue before the CDR3 end, the germline J gene is used to fill in that end. The chain combines TRBV1 with TRBJ1-4, with 9 bases lining up with TRBD1. This CDR3 comprises 16 residues. Germline V gene lookup returns CDR1 NSQYPW and CDR2 LRSPGD (reference sequence). Trimming at V came to 2 bases and at J to 4 bases, leaving 5 bases not matched to a gene. The CDR3 region is CTCSATGTGFNERLFF. The DNA read from the CDR3 is TGCACCTGCAGTGCAACCGGGACAGGGTTCAACGAAAGATTATTT. The full variable domain, its missing parts supplied by reference TRBV1 and TRBJ1-4, is VTLLEQNPRWRLVPRGQAVNLRCILKNSQYPWMSWYQQDLQKQLQWLFTLRSPGDKEVKSLPGADYLATRVTDTELRLQVANMSQGRTLYCTCSATGTGFNERLFFGHGTKLSVL.

This clone is labeled as medium-sized (0.01 to 0.1%). Gene names are the mouse ones. Read data end 1 residue before the CDR3 end; the end is taken from the germline J gene. The rearrangement uses TRBV19 and TRBJ2-7; D not certain. V shed 1 base and J shed 0 bases, with 2 bases lying between them. Germline V CDR1 and CDR2: FNHDT, SITEND (reference sequence). The CDR3 extends over 12 amino acids. CDR3 DNA (partial): TGTGCCAGCAGTATACTCTCCTATGAACAGTAC. This encodes CASSILSYEQY. The entire CDR3 is CASSILSYEQYF.

Judged by abundance, this clone is medium-sized. Genes here carry mouse names. The sequenced fragment ends 1 residue before the CDR3 boundary, so the rest is inferred from the germline J gene. The chain links TRBV26 to TRBJ2-1; a weak D match, TRBD2 (6 bases). The V and J ends lost 3 bases and 3 bases respectively, with 9 bases between them. The germline CDR1 and CDR2 sequences are KGHPV and FQNQEV (reference sequence). The length of the CDR3 is 14 residues. CDR3 DNA, as far as it was read: TGTGCCAGCAGTCTCCGGGACTCCTATGCTGAGCAGTTC. This codes for CASSLRDSYAEQF. In full, the CDR3 is CASSLRDSYAEQFF.

This clone was seen a handful of times. The listed genes are named as in mouse. The read is 1 residue too short to cover the CDR3 end, so that end is filled in from the germline J gene. This chain uses TRBV26 with TRBJ1-1, with TRBD1 as a possible D gene (6 bases). V lost 4 bases to trimming and J lost 6 bases, with 9 bases between them. Germline V CDR1 and CDR2: KGHPV, FQNQEV (reference sequence). The CDR3 length is 12 residues. The CDR3 loop reads CASSPGQPEVFF. Incomplete CDR3 DNA: TGTGCCAGCAGTCCAGGACAGCCAGAAGTCTTC.

This clone was seen only a few times. Gene names denote mouse genes. The CDR3 extends 1 residue past the end of the read, so its final part is completed from the germline J gene. This rearrangement joins TRBV3 to TRBJ2-2; D is perhaps TRBD1 (6 bases). Germline CDR1 reads SNHLY; CDR2 reads FYNGKV (reference sequence). The CDR3 extends over 13 amino acids. V shed 1 base and J shed 6 bases, with 6 bases lying between them. The sequenced part of the CDR3 DNA is TGTGCCAGCAGCTTAGAGGGGGCCGGGCAGCTCTAC. It specifies CASSLEGAGQLY. The CDR3 in its entirety is CASSLEGAGQLYF.

To note about this clone: Genes and germline come from the mouse. The read ends 1 residue shy of where the CDR3 ends; the end is completed using the germline J gene. This chain connects TRBV20 to TRBJ2-7, with D unclear. There are 12 residues in the CDR3. Trimming took 1 base from V and 7 from J, leaving 11 bases between them. CDR1 and CDR2 (germline): GFQATS, STVNSAI. CDR3 region: CGARASGREQYF. The CDR3 bases that were read are TGTGGTGCTAGGGCCTCGGGGAGGGAACAGTAC. Full variable domain (missing parts from reference TRBV20 and TRBJ2-7): GALVYQYPRRTICKSGTSMRMECQAVGFQATSVAWYRQSPQKTFELIALSTVNSAIKYEQNFTQEKFPISHPNLSFSSMTVLNAYLEDRGLYLCGARASGREQYFGPGTRLTVL.

In this sample, this clone turned up a few times. The germline and genes are mouse ones. The sequence runs out 1 residue before the end of the CDR3; the remainder is reconstructed from the germline J gene. V is TRBV13-3 and J is TRBJ1-1; 9 bases match TRBD1. Germline V gene sequence: CDR1 NNHDY, CDR2 SYVADS. The V and J ends lost 4 bases and 1 base, in that order; junction bases with no gene match: 2. CDR3 length equals 14 residues. CDR3 DNA, as far as it was read: TGTGCCAGCAGTTTGACAGGGGGGAACACAGAAGTCTTC. It is translated as CASSLTGGNTEVF. The entire CDR3 protein reads CASSLTGGNTEVFF.

About this clone: All gene names here are mouse names. The CDR3 extends 1 residue past the end of the read, so its final part is completed from the germline J gene. The J gene is TRBJ1-1, the V gene TRBV16; D is uncertain. Trimming removed 0 bases from V and 0 bases from J, with 2 bases in between. The germline V gene encodes CDR1 SGHSA and CDR2 FRNQAP. This CDR3 has 13 residues. The covered CDR3 bases are TGTGCAAGCAGCTTAGAAACAAACACAGAAGTCTTC. Its translation: CASSLETNTEVF. The entire CDR3 protein reads CASSLETNTEVFF.

This clone appeared once. The genes and germline here are from mouse. With the read ending 1 residue before the CDR3 end, the germline J gene is used to fill in that end. The genes are TRBV5 and TRBJ1-4, with D tentatively TRBD1 (6 bases). This CDR3 region has 15 residues. Germline V CDR1 and CDR2: LGHNA, YNLKQL (reference sequence). V dropped 4 bases and J dropped 0 bases, with 9 bases sitting between them. The CDR3 reads CASSLGTISNERLFF. The DNA read from the CDR3 is TGTGCCAGCAGCCTCGGGACAATTTCCAACGAAAGATTATTT.

This clone was observed a few times. Gene names refer to mouse genes. The CDR3 end lies 1 residue beyond the end of the read and is filled in from the germline J gene. The V gene is TRBV19, the J gene TRBJ1-1; a possible D gene is TRBD1 (5 bases). Trimming removed 3 bases from V and 8 bases from J, with 8 bases in between. The germline gives CDR1 FNHDT, CDR2 SITEND (reference sequence). This CDR3 has 11 amino acids. The DNA read from the CDR3 is TGTGCCAGCAGTACAGGGTTGGAAGTCTTC. This translates into CASSTGLEVF. From start to end, the CDR3 is CASSTGLEVFF.

In this sample, this clone is medium-sized (0.01 to 0.1%). The genes are named according to mouse. The sequenced fragment ends 1 residue before the CDR3 boundary, so the rest is inferred from the germline J gene. The J gene is TRBJ2-3, the V gene TRBV31; 7 nucleotides line up with TRBD2. The V and J ends lost 1 base and 3 bases, in that order; junction bases with no gene match: 4. CDR1 GKSSPN and CDR2 SITVG come from the germline V gene. The length of the CDR3 is 14 residues. The sequenced CDR3 bases are TGTGCCTGGAGTCGGGGACTGAGGGCAGAAACGCTGTAT. It translates to CAWSRGLRAETLY. The CDR3 as a whole reads CAWSRGLRAETLYF.

This clone was seen more than once but under ten times. Genes and germline are mouse. The read ends 1 residue early relative to the CDR3; the germline J gene fills the gap. The chain joins TRBV15 to TRBJ1-1, with TRBD1 as a possible D gene (6 bases). The germline V and J ends were trimmed by 6 bases and 3 bases, with 11 bases remaining between them. This CDR3 spans 13 amino acids. Germline values: CDR1 SGHND, CDR2 FRSKSL. The covered CDR3 bases are TGTGCCAGCAGGTACAGGGTAGACACAGAAGTCTTC. Its translation is CASRYRVDTEVF. The complete CDR3 sequence is CASRYRVDTEVFF.

This clone is medium-sized in the sample. Gene names and germline refer to mouse. The read halts 1 residue ahead of the CDR3 end, with the missing end drawn from the germline J gene. The gene calls are TRBV13-1 and TRBJ2-1, with 12 bases that match TRBD1. Per the germline V gene, CDR1 is NSHNY and CDR2 is SYGAGN. The CDR3 covers 16 residues. J was trimmed by 2 bases and V by 3 bases; bases with no gene match: 3. CDR3 protein: CASSVGTGGDYAEQFF. The DNA read from the CDR3 is TGTGCCAGCAGTGTCGGGACAGGGGGCGACTATGCTGAGCAGTTC.

On this clone itself: Mouse names are used for the genes. Sequencing ends 1 residue short of the CDR3 end; the germline J gene provides the rest. The chain uses TRBV1 and TRBJ2-4, with TRBD1 matching 9 bases. This CDR3 is built from 15 residues. Losses at the gene ends were 0 bases for V and 5 bases for J; bases not matched to a gene: 3. Germline V gene lookup returns CDR1 NSQYPW and CDR2 LRSPGD (reference sequence). CDR3 DNA (partial): TGCACCTGCAGTGCAGATCGGACAGGGGCAAACACCTTGTAC. Encoded protein: CTCSADRTGANTLY. The CDR3 as a whole reads CTCSADRTGANTLYF.

As for this clone: Mouse gene names and germline throughout. Coverage ceases 1 residue before the CDR3 finishes, and the germline J gene fills in the end. The chain links TRBV19 to TRBJ2-5, with D perhaps matching TRBD1 (6 bases). The V gene's germline CDR1 is FNHDT and CDR2 SITEND (reference sequence). The CDR3 has 14 amino acids. V shed 4 bases and J shed 2 bases, with 11 bases lying between them. The sequenced CDR3 bases are TGTGCCAGCAGTCCCCGGACAGTCCAAGACACCCAGTAC. It is translated as CASSPRTVQDTQY. The entire CDR3 protein reads CASSPRTVQDTQYF.

Worth noting for this clone: The listed genes are named as in mouse. Read sequence stops 1 residue before the CDR3 end, and the germline J gene provides the missing end. V and J are TRBV15 and TRBJ1-3; D unresolved. Between the trimmed V and J ends, which lost 2 bases and 1 base, there was a span of 6 bases. Germline V gene sequence: CDR1 SGHND, CDR2 FRSKSL. The length of the CDR3 is 14 residues. The CDR3 reads CASSLWQSGNTLYF. The CDR3 bases that were read are TGTGCCAGCAGTTTATGGCAGTCTGGAAATACGCTCTAT.

To note about this clone: Gene names and germline refer to mouse. The read terminates 1 residue before the CDR3 end, so the remaining end is supplied by the germline J gene. V gene TRBV12-2 combines with J gene TRBJ2-3; D is possibly TRBD1 (6 bases). Trimming shortened V by 2 bases and J by 0 bases, and 11 bases separated the two germline ends. In germline, CDR1 is SGHLS, CDR2 HYDKME. The CDR3 consists of 15 residues. The CDR3: CASSPGTTSAETLYF. The sequenced part of the CDR3 DNA is TGTGCCAGCTCTCCTGGGACAACTAGTGCAGAAACGCTGTAT.